This T cell receptor beta chain stems from a study of beta chain features in type 1 diabetes. Of the isolated RNA, all was reverse transcribed, and so the sequenced material was expressed TCRB transcripts. Using immunoSEQ multiplex PCR, the repertoire was profiled, and TCRdb retains in-frame clones only, with some absent. The top ten hold 0.02% to 0.03% of the sample, which has 810,000 or so clones, 15% to 20% seen once. The CDR3 extends over 16 amino acids. The V end was cut by 8 bases, the J end by 4 bases, with 22 bases between. The germline CDR1 and CDR2 sequences are SGDLS and YYNGEE. The table lists this clone with a few counts.

This receptor was identified in a woman between 18 and 30 years old in good health. The sequenced material came from naive CD4+ T cells from blood. The chain joins TRBV9 to TRBJ1-5; perhaps TRBD1 as D (5 bases). Here the CDR3 DNA reads TGTGCCAGTCCCTTAGACAGAAGTCTCCTAAATCAGCCCCAGCATTTT. Its translation is CASPLDRSLLNQPQHF. The variable domain in full, completed from reference TRBV9 and TRBJ1-5, reads DSGVTQTPKHLITATGQRVTLRCSPRSGDLSVYWYQQSLDQGLQFLIQYYNGEERAKGNILERFSAQQFPDLHSELNLSSLELGDSALYFCASPLDRSLLNQPQHFGDGTRLSIL.